Listed here are 28 T cell receptor beta chains from one sample, sequenced in a study of Ad26.COV2.S vaccination and SARS-CoV-2 variants. Assay: immunoSEQ multiplex PCR; the TCRdb copy retains only in-frame clones and omits some. The repertoire includes 300,000 to 350,000 clones, just over 85% of them detected once, and around 2% sits in the top ten. Treatment denoted: approximately 18 received Ad26.COV2.S at low or high dose, single or two shots; 5 received placebo; per-sample allocation not given. Day 63 after the first injection of vaccine or placebo was the sampling time. The sample was peripheral blood, taken in a trial of Ad26.COV2.S vaccine versus placebo. These receptors were taken from a person aged 18-60 years who received the Ad26.COV2.S COVID-19 vaccine or a placebo.

The chain is built from TRBV27 and TRBJ2-1; perhaps TRBD2 as D (6 bases). This CDR3 contains 17 residues. Germline V gives CDR1 MNHEY, CDR2 SMNVEV (reference sequence). V was pared by 5 bases and J by 9 bases, with 26 bases between. The CDR3 DNA follows: TGTGCCAGCAGTCCACCCGCGCCGGGACTGGTAAAGATTGAGCAGTTCTTC. Translation gives CASSPPAPGLVKIEQFF.

The genes are TRBV6-6 and TRBJ1-1; D remains unclear. The CDR3 length is 15 residues. Germline V lookup: CDR1 MNHNY, CDR2 SVGAGI (reference sequence). Deletions cut 7 bases from V and 0 bases from J, with 15 bases between. CDR3 in amino acids: CASTASEIMNTEAFF. Here the CDR3 DNA reads TGTGCCAGCACCGCCTCGGAAATTATGAACACTGAAGCTTTCTTT.

This chain connects TRBV6-6 to TRBJ2-7; 8 nucleotides line up with TRBD1. Trimming took 2 bases from V and 2 from J; bases not matched to a gene: 5. The CDR3 is made up of 15 amino acids. Germline V gene data show CDR1 as MNHNY and CDR2 as SVGAGI (reference sequence). In DNA form, the CDR3 reads TGTGCCAGCAGTTACGCCAGGGGGCCCCCCTACGAGCAGTACTTC. Its translation is CASSYARGPPYEQYF.

J is TRBJ2-3 and V is TRBV7-3, with a tentative D call TRBD2 (5 bases). Between the trimmed V and J ends, which lost 0 bases and 4 bases, there was a span of 11 bases. The CDR3 length is 15 residues. The germline V gene has CDR1 SGHTA and CDR2 FQGTGA. CDR3 sequence (DNA): TGTGCCAGCAGCTTAACGGGTGGAGCGGCAGATACGCAGTATTTT. It codes for CASSLTGGAADTQYF.

CDR3 in amino acids: CASSIHKNYEQYF. CDR3 coding DNA: TGTGCCAGTAGTATACACAAGAACTACGAGCAGTACTTC. The chain joins TRBV19 to TRBJ2-7; no clear D. The germline V gene encodes CDR1 LNHDA and CDR2 SQIVND (reference sequence). The length of the CDR3 is 13 residues. The V gene lost 2 bases and the J gene lost 3 bases, with 8 bases spanning the gap.

The chain recombines TRBV4-3 with TRBJ2-3, with D perhaps matching TRBD1 or TRBD2 (6 bases each). Looked up from germline, CDR1 is LGHNA and CDR2 is YSLEER. The CDR3 is made up of 18 amino acids. The V end was cut by 0 bases, the J end by 2 bases, with 18 bases between. This CDR3 is CASSQDRGGLGLTDTQYF. The CDR3 DNA reads as TGCGCCAGCAGCCAAGATCGAGGGGGGCTGGGGCTCACAGATACGCAGTATTTT.

About this clone: The sample carries other DNA sequences with the same CDR3. V gene TRBV29-1 combines with J gene TRBJ1-2; no reliable D call. This CDR3 has 12 amino acids. Germline CDR1 SQVTM, CDR2 ANQGSEA. V lost 5 bases and J 2 bases, leaving 9 bases between the germline ends. The CDR3 DNA is TGCAGCGTTAGGACGCTAAACTATGGCTACACCTTC. Its protein is CSVRTLNYGYTF.

This rearrangement joins TRBV5-6 to TRBJ2-1, with 8 bases lining up with TRBD1. This CDR3 spans 17 amino acids. Germline CDR1 SGHDT, CDR2 YYEEEE. V dropped 1 base and J dropped 0; count of bases not matched to a gene: 6. CDR3 residues: CASSLRGQAYSYNEQFF. The CDR3 bases are TGTGCCAGCAGCTTGAGGGGACAGGCCTACTCCTACAATGAGCAGTTCTTC.

The chain links TRBV10-3 to TRBJ2-7; D call uncertain. The V end lost 3 bases, the J end lost 4 bases, and 7 bases lay between the germline ends. This CDR3 region has 12 residues. Germline lookup yields CDR1 ENHRY and CDR2 SYGVKD. The DNA for the CDR3 is TGTGCCATCAGTGAACGAGATTACGAGCAGTACTTC. Amino acids: CAISERDYEQYF.

The chain carries TRBV3-1 (or the pseudogene TRBV3-2) and TRBJ2-3; 8 nucleotides align to TRBD2. The germline V gene encodes CDR1 LGHDT and CDR2 YNNKEL (reference sequence). The CDR3 loop spans 20 amino acids. The J segment lost 0 bases and the V segment lost 0 bases, leaving 14 bases of the junction unmatched. This chain's CDR3 is CASSQDRAGGYSYSTDTQYF. The CDR3 DNA follows: TGTGCCAGCAGCCAAGATCGGGCGGGGGGTTACTCTTACAGCACAGATACGCAGTATTTT.

The V gene is TRBV5-1, the J gene TRBJ2-1; 8 nucleotides align to TRBD2. Looked up from germline, CDR1 is SGHRS and CDR2 is YFSETQ. The CDR3 covers 17 residues. V was clipped by 0 bases and J by 6 bases; unmatched bases: 11. In nucleotides, the CDR3 is TGCGCCAGCAGCTTGGACTTCTCGGGACTAGGAGGCAATGAGCAGTTCTTC. The encoded protein is CASSLDFSGLGGNEQFF. Combining the CDR3 with reference TRBV5-1 and TRBJ2-1 gives the whole variable domain KAGVTQTPRYLIKTRGQQVTLSCSPISGHRSVSWYQQTPGQGLQFLFEYFSETQRNKGNFPGRFSGRQFSNSRSEMNVSTLELGDSALYLCASSLDFSGLGGNEQFFGPGTRLTVL.

J is TRBJ1-2 and V is TRBV27, with a tentative D call TRBD1 (5 bases). CDR1 and CDR2 from the germline V gene are MNHEY and SMNVEV (reference sequence). The CDR3 length is 15 residues. The V gene lost 6 bases and the J gene lost 4 bases, with 18 bases spanning the gap. CDR3 in amino acids: CASSPGPAKFYGYTF. For the CDR3, the DNA is TGTGCCAGCAGCCCGGGACCGGCGAAATTCTATGGCTACACCTTC.

V usage is TRBV7-2 and J usage is TRBJ1-3; 7 positions agree with TRBD1. This CDR3 has 17 amino acids. Germline CDR1 reads SGHTA; CDR2 reads FQGNSA. J gave up 0 bases and V 1 base, and 6 bases lay outside the gene matches. The CDR3 loop reads CASSLVTGRTSGNTIYF. The CDR3 nucleotides read TGTGCCAGCAGCTTAGTGACAGGGAGGACCTCTGGAAACACCATATATTTT.

This clone was seen a handful of times. This chain joins TRBV2 and TRBJ1-6; 7 nucleotides agree with TRBD1. Germline-derived CDR1 and CDR2 are SNHLY and FYNNEI. The junction had 8 bases not matched to a gene; V was cut back by 6 bases and J by 0 bases. CDR3 length: 17 residues. CDR3 in DNA: TGTGCCAGCAGCGGACAGGAAATGAGCTCCTATAATTCACCCCTCCACTTT. This gives the protein CASSGQEMSSYNSPLHF.

The CDR3 reads CATSIGTGVNEKLFF. Written as DNA, the CDR3 is TGTGCCACCAGCATCGGGACAGGGGTGAATGAAAAACTGTTTTTT. The rearrangement joins TRBV15 to TRBJ1-4, with TRBD1 matching 10 bases. The CDR3 spans 15 residues. Losses at the gene ends were 4 bases for V and 5 bases for J; bases not matched to a gene: 4. CDR1 LNHNV and CDR2 YYDKDF come from the germline V gene (reference sequence).

V and J are TRBV2 and TRBJ1-3; D is uncertain. CDR3 length: 14 amino acids. V gave up 8 bases and J gave up 0 bases, with 11 bases separating them. Germline CDR1 and CDR2: SNHLY and FYNNEI. The CDR3 sequence is CASGPLRSGNTIYF. The CDR3 DNA follows: TGTGCCAGCGGCCCCCTCCGCTCTGGAAACACCATATATTTT. Full variable domain (remainder filled in from reference TRBV2 and TRBJ1-3): EPEVTQTPSHQVTQMGQEVILRCVPISNHLYFYWYRQILGQKVEFLVSFYNNEISEKSEIFDDQFSVERPDGSNFTLKIRSTKLEDSAMYFCASGPLRSGNTIYFGEGSWLTVV.

The rearrangement joins TRBV4-1 to TRBJ1-2; the D gene is possibly TRBD1 (6 bases). V was shortened by 0 bases and J by 4 bases, with 15 bases between the two germline ends. Germline V gene sequence: CDR1 MGHRA, CDR2 YSYEKL. CDR3 length: 16 residues. The CDR3 region is CASSQDWTDYFYGYTF. CDR3 bases: TGCGCCAGCAGCCAAGATTGGACAGACTATTTCTATGGCTACACCTTC.

A single count supports this clone. The CDR3 sequence: CASSLGGIYEQYF. DNA for the CDR3: TGTGCCAGCAGCTTAGGAGGGATCTACGAGCAGTACTTC. The chain recombines TRBV7-2 with TRBJ2-7, with D possibly being TRBD2 (5 bases). Trimming pared 1 base from V and 3 bases from J, leaving 7 bases between. Germline V CDR1 and CDR2: SGHTA, FQGNSA. The CDR3 runs 13 residues.

This chain uses TRBV19 with TRBJ2-7, with a weak D call TRBD2 (6 bases). The CDR3 is 16 amino acids. V was trimmed by 3 bases and J by 0 bases, leaving 15 bases between them. CDR1 and CDR2 from the germline V gene are LNHDA and SQIVND (reference sequence). The CDR3 sequence is CASSIRGATSSYEQYF. Written as DNA, the CDR3 is TGTGCCAGTAGTATTCGTGGCGCGACTAGCTCCTACGAGCAGTACTTC.

This clone has a single count. The J gene is TRBJ2-1, the V gene TRBV5-1; 8 nucleotides agree with TRBD2. CDR3 length: 17 amino acids. V trimming: 1 base; J trimming: 0 bases; junction bases outside the gene matches: 6. Germline V CDR1 and CDR2: SGHRS, YFSETQ. The CDR3 reads CASSLFSGGFSYNEQFF. Written as DNA, the CDR3 is TGCGCCAGCAGCTTGTTCAGCGGGGGTTTCTCCTACAATGAGCAGTTCTTC.

This chain connects TRBV19 to TRBJ2-1; TRBD2 aligns across 8 bases. Trimming took 7 bases from V and 6 from J; bases not matched to a gene: 8. Germline values: CDR1 LNHDA, CDR2 SQIVND (reference sequence). This CDR3 is built from 14 residues. In DNA, the CDR3 is TGTGCCAGTAAAGTCTCGGGAGGGGGCAATGAGCAGTTCTTC. This translates into CASKVSGGGNEQFF.

This sequence joins TRBV7-2 and TRBJ2-1; 7 bases are shared with TRBD1. Germline lookup yields CDR1 SGHTA and CDR2 FQGNSA. This CDR3 is built from 15 residues. V was clipped by 5 bases and J by 0 bases; unmatched bases: 4. The CDR3 sequence is CASSPRDSSYNEQFF. For the CDR3, the DNA is TGTGCCAGCAGCCCCCGGGACAGCTCCTACAATGAGCAGTTCTTC.

CDR3 nucleotide sequence: TGTGCGGCTTGGGGGGCCGTTTTCACAGATACGCAGTATTTT. It encodes CAAWGAVFTDTQYF. This chain connects TRBV6-5 to TRBJ2-3, with D perhaps matching TRBD1 or TRBD2 (6 bases each). This CDR3 has 14 amino acids. Germline V gene sequence: CDR1 MNHEY, CDR2 SVGAGI.

V usage is TRBV5-8 and J usage is TRBJ2-6; D uncertain. Germline V gene sequence: CDR1 SGHTS, CDR2 YDEGEE. V lost 4 bases to trimming and J lost 2 bases, with 10 bases between them. This CDR3 comprises 15 residues. As DNA, the CDR3 is TGTGCCAGCAGCCAGGTCGGACCTGGGGCCAACGTCCTGACTTTC. Translation gives CASSQVGPGANVLTF.

The chain uses TRBV5-1 and TRBJ2-1; 15 nucleotides line up with TRBD2. Germline trimming cut 0 bases from V and 2 bases from J; bases unmatched to any gene: 12. Germline assignment: CDR1 SGHRS and CDR2 YFSETQ. The CDR3 is 21 residues long. The CDR3 nucleotides read TGCGCCAGCAGCTTGGTCATGTGGGGACTAGCGGGGGGAACAACCTACAATGAGCAGTTCTTC. Translation: CASSLVMWGLAGGTTYNEQFF.

This clone was detected a few times. V is TRBV6-5 and J is TRBJ1-5; D gene unclear. Trimming removed 4 bases from V and 1 base from J, with 11 bases in between. The CDR3 is 15 residues long. The germline V gene encodes CDR1 MNHEY and CDR2 SVGAGI. The CDR3 DNA sequence: TGTGCCAGCAGTTCCTTCGGACGGAGCAATCAGCCCCAGCATTTT. Translated, it gives CASSSFGRSNQPQHF.

This rearrangement joins TRBV5-6 to TRBJ1-3, with 9 bases aligning to TRBD1. The V and J ends lost 0 bases and 4 bases, in that order; junction bases with no gene match: 8. Germline CDR1 and CDR2: SGHDT and YYEEEE. CDR3 length: 17 amino acids. The DNA for the CDR3 is TGTGCCAGCAGCTTGGCCGGGGACAGGGCGTTAGGAAACACCATATATTTT. The encoded protein is CASSLAGDRALGNTIYF.

The chain couples TRBV7-2 to TRBJ2-1, with a weak D call TRBD1 (5 bases). CDR3 length: 15 residues. V was pared by 1 base and J by 5 bases, with 12 bases between. Per germline, CDR1 SGHTA and CDR2 FQGNSA. CDR3 nucleotides: TGTGCCAGCAGCTTAGTAGGGGTGACGGACAATGAGCAGTTCTTC. Amino acids: CASSLVGVTDNEQFF.